This TCR beta chain was captured by sequencing in a study of beta chain features in type 1 diabetes. The wider study: Across the samples, approximately 110,000,000 sorted cells were examined in total.

A single heparinised blood sample, averaging approximately 100 mL, was obtained per donor. Via CD45RO/CCR7/CD25/CD127/CD95/CD27, cells of the CD4+ naive, central memory, regulatory and stem cell-like memory subsets were sorted. Expressed TCRB transcripts were sequenced after all isolated RNA was converted to cDNA. Measured with immunoSEQ multiplex PCR; TCRdb has only the in-frame clones, and not every one. The profile shows around 400,000 clones, roughly 16% of them singletons. Study observations and caveats: Insertions were fewer and deletions more numerous at VDJ junctions in type 1 diabetes patients.

This clone was counted between two and nine times. What it binds is unknown. The receptor's source is a woman between 18 and 30 years old in good health. The source material was naive CD4+ T cells from blood.

This CDR3 is CAWNRQGRGHGYTF. CDR3 DNA sequence: TGTGCCTGGAATAGACAGGGAAGGGGTCATGGCTACACCTTC. V and J are TRBV30 and TRBJ1-2; 7 positions agree with TRBD1. Trimming removed 4 bases from V and 6 bases from J; junction bases left unmatched: 11. CDR1 is GTSNPN, CDR2 SVGIG, per germline (reference sequence). CDR3 length equals 14 residues.